Listed below are T cell receptor beta chains from one sample, sequenced in a study of blood T cell repertoires in COVID-19. Method: immunoSEQ multiplex PCR; TCRdb's copy keeps in-frame clones and lacks some. The sample gives 110,000 or so clones, roughly 88% of which show up once; more than 7% is in the top ten. The sample comprised peripheral blood. These receptors all come from a woman aged 65 to 85 who had recovered from COVID-19. The CDR3 runs from the conserved cysteine through the conserved F or W. The D gene is left open where the match is weak. Where a row states a size, it is once, few, many or the class of an expanded clone; other rows omit it.

j_gene: TRBJ2-3; v_gene: TRBV18; d_gene: -; abundance: -; CDR3nt: TGTGCCAGCTCACGCCAGTCGGATACGCAGTATTTT; CDR3aa: CASSRQSDTQYF
j_gene: TRBJ1-6; v_gene: TRBV7-2; d_gene: TRBD1; abundance: -; CDR3nt: TGTGCCAGCAGCTCGAGGACAGGGGAGAATTCACCCCTCCACTTT; CDR3aa: CASSSRTGENSPLHF
j_gene: TRBJ2-3; v_gene: TRBV5-1; d_gene: TRBD2; abundance: few; CDR3nt: TGCGCCAGCAGCTGGGGACTAGCGGTTAGCACAGATACGCAGTATTTT; CDR3aa: CASSWGLAVSTDTQYF
j_gene: TRBJ1-4; v_gene: TRBV30; d_gene: -; abundance: -; CDR3nt: TGTGCCTGGAGTGTAGGGGGATCTAATGAAAAACTGTTTTTT; CDR3aa: CAWSVGGSNEKLFF
j_gene: TRBJ1-1; v_gene: TRBV6-2/TRBV6-3; d_gene: -; abundance: -; CDR3nt: TGTGCCAGCAGCGCTCCGGGGAGGGGAACTGAAGCTTTCTTT; CDR3aa: CASSAPGRGTEAFF
j_gene: TRBJ2-7; v_gene: TRBV2; d_gene: TRBD1; abundance: -; CDR3nt: TGTGCCAGCGGTGATAGGACAGGAGCGGACGAGCAGTACTTC; CDR3aa: CASGDRTGADEQYF
j_gene: TRBJ1-5; v_gene: TRBV7-6; d_gene: -; abundance: -; CDR3nt: TGTGCCAGCAGCTTAAAGGGCGGGAGGAGCAATCAGCCCCAGCATTTT; CDR3aa: CASSLKGGRSNQPQHF
j_gene: TRBJ2-7; v_gene: TRBV7-8; d_gene: -; abundance: -; CDR3nt: TGTGCCAGCAGCCCCCATGCAGGGCTGAACGAGCAGTACTTC; CDR3aa: CASSPHAGLNEQYF
j_gene: TRBJ1-1; v_gene: TRBV30; d_gene: -; abundance: -; CDR3nt: TGTGCCTGGAGTTGGGCCACTGAAGCTTTCTTT; CDR3aa: CAWSWATEAFF
j_gene: TRBJ2-7; v_gene: TRBV19; d_gene: TRBD2; abundance: -; CDR3nt: TGTGCCAGTAGTACTACTAGCGGGAGTTTCTACGAGCAGTACTTC; CDR3aa: CASSTTSGSFYEQYF
j_gene: TRBJ1-2; v_gene: TRBV7-2; d_gene: -; abundance: -; CDR3nt: TGTGCCAGCAGCTTAGGAAGGGGTGTGAACTATGGCTACACCTTC; CDR3aa: CASSLGRGVNYGYTF